This T cell receptor beta chain stems from a study of Graves' ophthalmopathy and Graves' hyperthyroidism (dated by TCRdb to 2017 to 2018). Describing the broader study: Peripheral blood was collected before any treatment was given, at the time of initial diagnosis. TCR beta repertoire signatures were used to distinguish Graves' ophthalmopathy from Graves' hyperthyroidism and to predict progression to ophthalmopathy. In total, 135 blood samples were TCR-sequenced: roughly 45 ophthalmopathy, some 75 hyperthyroidism and some 17 hyperthyroidism-to-ophthalmopathy patients. To explore V-J signatures that separate ophthalmopathy from hyperthyroidism, a discovery set of about 98 patients was enrolled, consisting of 40 to 45 with ophthalmopathy and around 57 with stable hyperthyroidism. An independent validation cohort comprised 18 to 20 hyperthyroidism patients and some 16 patients who later progressed from hyperthyroidism to ophthalmopathy. T-cell repertoires of thyroid tissue and blood were compared in several hyperthyroidism patients. After sampling, hyperthyroidism patients received methimazole starting at 30 mg daily, and ophthalmopathy patients received high-dose intravenous methylprednisolone. The approximately 98 discovery patients were randomly divided into training and test sets at a 7:3 ratio. The paper's findings and limits, for the study overall: Most expanded thyroid clonotypes with a frequency above 0.001 also appeared in blood, which suggests that blood repertoires may reflect the immune response in the thyroid. In cross-validation, the 13-signature model distinguished ophthalmopathy from stable hyperthyroidism with 85% to 90% sensitivity and 81% to 83% specificity, and in the test set the corresponding values were about 80% and 75%. In validation, the model predicted ophthalmopathy progression with over 60% sensitivity and roughly 78% specificity; fewer than 15 predicted patients were CT-confirmed with GO in a median of about 6.1 months. Sample size was not predetermined statistically, and investigators were not blinded to group allocation.

Measured from the cysteine to the phenylalanine, the CDR3 is 14 residues long. Only the CDR3 DNA is retained, 42 bases long and in frame from the first base. CDR1 and CDR2, per the germline V gene, are SGHTA and FQGTGA. The V and J ends are trimmed by 5 bases and 5 bases, leaving 16 bases between them. Comments on this clonotype: There is no known antigen for this receptor. Base qualities are missing; no much larger clone stands one base away.

Stable hyperthyroidism was defined as no progression to ophthalmopathy within 18 months of follow-up. Hyperthyroidism patients were newly diagnosed, were aged 18 to 65 years, and had a disease duration under 2 months. Patients with other autoimmune diseases, uncontrolled infections, pregnancy or lactation were excluded from the study. Diagnosis was based on clinical symptoms, serum thyroxine, TRAb, thyroid ultrasound and orbital computed tomography. PBMCs were isolated from more than 9 ml of fresh peripheral blood by Ficoll-Paque density gradient centrifugation. Total RNA was extracted with Trizol reagent and quality-checked on an Agilent 2100 Bioanalyzer. For repertoire sequencing, TCR beta CDR3 regions were amplified from RNA transcripts. The first round was an RT-PCR using HTBI primers with the Qiagen OneStep RT-PCR kit, and this first round was followed by a second-round multiplex PCR, then size selection and purification. Libraries were sequenced paired-end with 100 bp reads on an Illumina HiSeq2000. In the authors' own workflow: SOAPnuke was used to process the reads, removing any read that contained adapters or uncalled bases, had a mean Phred below 15, or lacked an exact match to the constant primer or identifier. COPE v1.2.5 was used to merge high-quality paired reads. Each unique nucleotide sequence was treated as a clonotype, and MiTCR v1.1 was used to align the clonotypes to the IMGT TRB V, D and J references. The analysis was limited to V-J combinations with a frequency above 0.0001, which together covered just over 98% of the repertoires. For each V-J combination, a TCR clonal expansion and chaos score was defined as the ratio of F50 clonal expansion to chaos observed in the TCRdist matrix. Welch's t-statistics and random forest were used to reduce the features to 10 to 15 V-J combinations, which were then used as input to a naive Bayes classifier. The similarity between thyroid and blood repertoires was quantified using the Morisita-Horn index. TCRdb reprocessing: public reads trimmed at Q25 with fastp, clones called with MiXCR, in-frame beta chains kept. For every CDR3 protein sequence, its rows merge into one entry that carries the most common genes and DNA. TCRdb, rather than the study authors, made the V and J calls. The table for this sample lists a few hundred thousand distinct CDR3 sequences; 15% of them were counted only once. The ten top clones hold about 7% of the sample.

This TCR was recovered from a young woman with stable Graves' hyperthyroidism. Donor details come from another sample of the same person, matched by shared clones. Sequencing was done on a sample of peripheral blood. The V and J genes are TRBV7-3 and TRBJ2-7; TRBD1 might be the D gene, on 6 matching bases. The DNA reads as follows: TGTGCCAGCAGCATGACAGGATTTGGCGACGAGCAGTACTTC. It translates as CASSMTGFGDEQYF.